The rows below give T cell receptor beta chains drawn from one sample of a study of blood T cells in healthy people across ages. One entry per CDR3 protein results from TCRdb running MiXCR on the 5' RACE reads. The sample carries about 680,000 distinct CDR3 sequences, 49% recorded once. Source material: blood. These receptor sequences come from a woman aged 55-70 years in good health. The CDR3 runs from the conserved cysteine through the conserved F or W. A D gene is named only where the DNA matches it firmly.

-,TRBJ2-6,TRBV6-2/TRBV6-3,CASGVRGGANVLTF
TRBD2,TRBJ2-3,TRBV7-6,CASSLGLVGTDTQYF
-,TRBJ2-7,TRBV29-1,CSVAAGGEQYF
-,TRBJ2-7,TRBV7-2,CASTLIGRAKYEQYF
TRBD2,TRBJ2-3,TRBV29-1,CSVGRAGAGDTQYF
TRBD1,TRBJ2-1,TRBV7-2,CASSRPGQPLLMQFF
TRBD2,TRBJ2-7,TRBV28,CASSNGLASYEQYF
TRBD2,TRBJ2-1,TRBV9,CASSAREGERFF
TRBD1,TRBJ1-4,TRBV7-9,CASSLGDSQMGSTNEKLFF
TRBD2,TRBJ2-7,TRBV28,CASQRAGGRGEQYF
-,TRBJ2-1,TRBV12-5,CASGWYNEQFF